The clone carrying this TCR beta chain was detected only once. This sample is part of a study of OX40 agonist ivuxolimab in advanced cancers. Libraries were prepared by immunoSEQ multiplex PCR; TCRdb keeps only in-frame clonotypes and omits some of them. The top ten hold around 2% of the sample, which has roughly 80,000 clones, around four fifths seen once. The CDR3 contains 14 residues. Germline V CDR1 and CDR2: SGHRS, YFSETQ. V was shortened by 0 bases and J by 3 bases, with 9 bases between the two germline ends. V is TRBV5-1 and J is TRBJ2-5; a weak D match, TRBD1 (5 bases). The material sequenced was CD4+ or CD8+ T cells sorted from blood, taken in a trial of the OX40 agonist ivuxolimab. The TCR sequence derives from an adult with an advanced solid tumor such as melanoma, head and neck, liver or kidney cancer. CDR3 in DNA: TGCGCCAGCAGCTTGGTAACAGGAGAAGAGACCCAGTACTTC. Its translation: CASSLVTGEETQYF.